This TCR beta chain was recorded in a study of blood T cell repertoires in COVID-19. Across the study: Nucleic acid was either cDNA or gDNA, and it came from T cells, B-cell-depleted T cells, or PBMCs.

Seattle-derived patients entered the study during active infection and were followed longitudinally. CDR3 length: 15 amino acids. V trimming: 3 bases; J trimming: 3 bases; junction bases outside the gene matches: 6. Germline V gene lookup returns CDR1 MGHRA and CDR2 YSYEKL. In the study's own analysis: Using reference gene primer amplification, nucleated cell counts were estimated. Assay used: immunoSEQ multiplex PCR; TCRdb lists only in-frame clones, some missing. V and J calls and clone size are copied from that table; D and trimming were computed from the DNA. This table has 100,000 to 150,000 clones, roughly 74% appearing once.

This rearrangement joins TRBV4-1 to TRBJ2-7; 9 bases are shared with TRBD1. This clonotype was sampled from a man at least 80 years old with COVID-19, enrolled during active disease. Input material: peripheral blood. DNA of the CDR3: TGCGCCAGCAGCCAGAAACCGGGACAGGGCTACGAGCAGTACTTC. This sequence encodes CASSQKPGQGYEQYF.